A single count supports the clone carrying this T cell receptor beta chain. Its antigen is unknown. The data are from a study of chemoradiotherapy in HPV16-positive cancers. Study-wide points: Functional assays defining HPV-specific T cells used only a couple of HPV16-positive patients.

Over chemoradiotherapy, repertoires were sampled more than once. Assay used: immunoSEQ multiplex PCR; TCRdb lists only in-frame clones, some missing. The sample contains about 5,000 clones, around four fifths of which appear only once. This TCR came from a human donor with HPV-associated anogenital cancer. This specimen was taken from a patient who underwent chemoradiotherapy.

CDR3 sequence reads: CASRTGTTNTGELFF. CDR3 nucleotide sequence: TGTGCCAGTAGAACCGGGACGACGAACACCGGGGAGCTGTTTTTT. The rearrangement joins TRBV19 to TRBJ2-2, with D possibly being TRBD1 or TRBD2 (5 bases each). Germline loops: CDR1 LNHDA, CDR2 SQIVND (reference sequence). The V and J ends lost 6 bases and 0 bases respectively, with 11 bases between them. This CDR3 has 15 residues.